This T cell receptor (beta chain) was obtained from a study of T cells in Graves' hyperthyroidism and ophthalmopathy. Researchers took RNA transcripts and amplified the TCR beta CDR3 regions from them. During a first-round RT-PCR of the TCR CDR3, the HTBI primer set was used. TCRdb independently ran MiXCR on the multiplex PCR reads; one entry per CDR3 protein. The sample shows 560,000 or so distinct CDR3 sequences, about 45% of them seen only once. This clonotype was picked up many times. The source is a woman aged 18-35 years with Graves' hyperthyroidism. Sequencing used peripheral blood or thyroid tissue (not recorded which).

CDR3: CATSLRRHNSPLHF. The CDR3 DNA follows: TGTGCCACCAGCCTGAGAAGACATAATTCACCCCTCCACTTT. V and J are TRBV15 and TRBJ1-6; D not resolved. The CDR3 extends over 14 amino acids. V lost 5 bases to trimming and J lost 5 bases, with 10 bases between them. Germline loops: CDR1 LNHNV, CDR2 YYDKDF (reference sequence).